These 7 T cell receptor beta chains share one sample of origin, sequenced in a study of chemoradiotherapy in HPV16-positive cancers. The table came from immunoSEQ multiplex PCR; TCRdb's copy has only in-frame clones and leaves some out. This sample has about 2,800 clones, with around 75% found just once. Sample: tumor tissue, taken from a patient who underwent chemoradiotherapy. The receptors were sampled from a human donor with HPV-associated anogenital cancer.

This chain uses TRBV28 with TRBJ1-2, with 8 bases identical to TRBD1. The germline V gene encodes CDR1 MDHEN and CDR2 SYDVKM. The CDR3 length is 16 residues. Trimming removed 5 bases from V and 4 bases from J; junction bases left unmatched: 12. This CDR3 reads CASSASGQGLSYGYTF. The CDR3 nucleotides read TGTGCCAGCAGTGCATCAGGACAGGGCCTCTCCTATGGCTACACCTTC.

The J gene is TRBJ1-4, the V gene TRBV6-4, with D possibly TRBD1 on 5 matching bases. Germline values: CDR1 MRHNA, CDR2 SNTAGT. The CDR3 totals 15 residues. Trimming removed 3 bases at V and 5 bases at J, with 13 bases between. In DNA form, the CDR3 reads TGTGCCAGCAGTGAAACAGGAGGCGGAAATGAAAAACTGTTTTTT. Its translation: CASSETGGGNEKLFF.

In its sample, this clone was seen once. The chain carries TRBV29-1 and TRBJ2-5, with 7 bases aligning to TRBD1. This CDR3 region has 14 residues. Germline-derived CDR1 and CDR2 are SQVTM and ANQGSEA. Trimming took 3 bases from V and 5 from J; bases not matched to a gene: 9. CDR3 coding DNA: TGCAGCGTTGACGCCGCACAGGGGCACGAGACCCAGTACTTC. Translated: CSVDAAQGHETQYF.

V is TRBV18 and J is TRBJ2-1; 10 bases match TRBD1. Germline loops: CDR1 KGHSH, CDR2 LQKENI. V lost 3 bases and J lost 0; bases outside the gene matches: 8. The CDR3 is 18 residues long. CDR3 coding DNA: TGTGCCAGCTCACCCCGGGACAGGGGCGCCAGCTCCTACAATGAGCAGTTCTTC. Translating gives CASSPRDRGASSYNEQFF.

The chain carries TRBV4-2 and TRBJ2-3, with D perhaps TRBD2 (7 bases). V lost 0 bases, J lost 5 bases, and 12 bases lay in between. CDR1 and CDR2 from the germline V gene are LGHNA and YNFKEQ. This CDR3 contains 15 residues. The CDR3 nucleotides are TGTGCCAGCAGCCAAGATTGGGGGGGCCAAGATACGCAGTATTTT. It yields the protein CASSQDWGGQDTQYF.

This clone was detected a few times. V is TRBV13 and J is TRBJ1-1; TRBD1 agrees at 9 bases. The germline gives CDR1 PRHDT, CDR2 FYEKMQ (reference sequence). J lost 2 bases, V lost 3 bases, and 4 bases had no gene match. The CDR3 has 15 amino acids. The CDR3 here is CASSFNRGLNTEAFF. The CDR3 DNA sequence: TGTGCCAGCAGCTTTAACAGGGGGCTAAACACTGAAGCTTTCTTT.

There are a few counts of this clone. This CDR3 reads CARGTGELSEQYF. The CDR3 nucleotides are TGTGCCAGGGGGACAGGGGAATTATCCGAGCAGTACTTC. The chain uses TRBV6-1 and TRBJ2-7, with 10 bases aligning to TRBD1. CDR3 size: 13 residues. CDR1 and CDR2 from the germline V gene are MNHNS and SASEGT. V shed 9 bases and J 6 bases; nucleotides not matched to a gene: 8.